This is a list of T cell receptor beta chains from one sample in a study of patients and donors after allogeneic stem cell transplantation. TCRdb analysed the RT-PCR reads with MiXCR anew, one entry per CDR3 protein. Of about 150,000 distinct CDR3 sequences in the sample, approximately 37% are singletons; the top ten hold around 50%. Sample: blood, either unsorted or a sorted T cell fraction (not recorded which). Source of these receptors: a human donor who was either an allogeneic HSCT recipient or a stem cell or donor lymphocyte infusion donor (not recorded which). It is not recorded whose cells these are; they may come from a transplant donor. CDR3s include the opening cysteine and the closing phenylalanine or tryptophan. Each record gives: V gene, CDR3 protein.

TRBV12-3/TRBV12-4,CASTIRGDRGVVDTEAFF
TRBV28,CASSLWQGANQPQHF
TRBV12-3/TRBV12-4,CASSLAENIQYF
TRBV7-8,CASSLAGIPRDNYGYTF
TRBV6-5,CVSSYLGQGGNGYTF
TRBV7-9,CASSLESGPGNTIYF
TRBV10-3,CAISESFVQGGSYNSPLHF
TRBV27,CASRRGNQPQHF
TRBV25-1,CASSESVPGNTIYF
TRBV11-2,CASSLVGQTSSYEQYF
TRBV20-1,CSAGGQYF
TRBV12-3/TRBV12-4,CASSYTGSASPLHF
TRBV7-2,CASSLEGGQTDTQYF
TRBV28,CASRGSTVSYEQYF
TRBV7-2,CASSLRTPNYGYTF
TRBV28,CASLDSETEAFF
TRBV4-2,CASSREFIGPSGNTIYF
TRBV10-3,CAISESPRVDYEQYF
TRBV9,CASSVGPDTKNTEAFF
TRBV6-6,CASSYGLGGMGNSPLHF
TRBV20-1,CSASPRDRGEQPQHF
TRBV2,CASRLDRGGQPQHF
TRBV7-9,CASSLEAYPGNTIYF
TRBV10-3,CAISANLQGTTIYF
TRBV20-1,CSAEGQGNEKLFF
TRBV13,CASSSGRGPYEQYF
TRBV4-3,CASSQESGVNYGYTF
TRBV9,CASSVALAPPNTEAFF
TRBV6-6,CASSYVVPTKYF
TRBV27,CASSPQVNQPQHF
TRBV9,CASSMTGGLGSPLHF
TRBV6-5,CASSHWTGADEKLFF
TRBV12-3/TRBV12-4,CASSLTLAVEQFF
TRBV24-1,CATLSSTDTQYF
TRBV7-2,CASSLYSPKEGRWDTEAFF
TRBV5-5,CASSTGRLNGYTF
TRBV9,CASSRDSGQDQPQHF
TRBV5-6,CASSLGAWGNQPQHF
TRBV29-1,CSVGGQGGTNEKLFF
TRBV28,CASILTGVSNQPQHF
TRBV28,CASSLMAWNQPQHF
TRBV12-3/TRBV12-4,CASSSVRAPNLNTIYF
TRBV29-1,CSGDSPSNTEAFF
TRBV11-2,CASSSPTTSYNEQFF
TRBV4-2,CASSQDLPRDTGVHTEAFF
TRBV6-5,CASSYARITDTQYF
TRBV9,CASSVDGRGNYGYTF
TRBV2,CAVRTGVGEQYF
TRBV12-3/TRBV12-4,CAVGALGNQPQHF
TRBV7-2,CASSTGDRGFYGYTF
TRBV9,CASSVTGGYQPQHF